This T cell receptor (beta chain) was retrieved from a study of T cell responses to AZD1222 COVID-19 vaccine. Study-level findings and limits: Targeting of unmutated variant regions was reportedly seen in nearly half of spike-specific TCRs. At study baseline, merely five or six AZD1222 recipients were seropositive.

Libraries were prepared by immunoSEQ multiplex PCR; TCRdb keeps only in-frame clonotypes and omits some of them. Among roughly 200,000 clones listed, approximately 92% were seen once. Germline CDR1 is SGHVS and CDR2 is FQNEAQ. The V and J ends lost 1 base and 1 base respectively, with 4 bases between them. This CDR3 comprises 13 residues. Comment on this clone: The antigen remains undetermined.

Sample: peripheral blood, taken on day 0 of AZD1222 vaccination. The rearrangement joins TRBV7-8 to TRBJ1-1; no firm D call. The receptor was derived from an adult in good health. CDR3 residues: CASSLGRNTEAFF. CDR3 bases: TGTGCCAGCAGCTTAGGAAGGAACACTGAAGCTTTCTTT.